This is a list of T cell receptor beta chains from one sample in a study of molecular identifiers for immune sequencing clone quantification. TCRdb ran MiXCR on the PCR reads and lists one entry per CDR3 protein. The repertoire holds hundreds of thousands of distinct CDR3 sequences, with approximately 20% as singletons. The sample comprised naive CD8+ T cells from blood, with Jurkat cell RNA spiked in. These receptors originate from a human donor in good health. Some libraries in this study had Jurkat cell RNA spiked in. Each CDR3 is given with its conserved first and last residue. Each record gives: D gene, clone size, J gene, V gene, CDR3 DNA, CDR3 protein. D genes are given only for firm matches. Clone size is shown for a subset of rows, as once, few, many or a class of expanded clone.

TRBD1 | NA | TRBJ1-6 | TRBV20-1 | TGCAGTGCCTCAGAAATGGACAGGGGGCTTTCAGGGTCACCCCTCCACTTT | CSASEMDRGLSGSPLHF
NA | many | TRBJ1-5 | TRBV21-1 | TGTGACACTTCCTGCAGGGCGGGGTTGTTTAGCAATCAGCCCCAGCATTTT | CDTSCRAGLFSNQPQHF
TRBD1 | NA | TRBJ1-5 | TRBV20-1 | TGCAGTGCTAGAGCATATACGGAACAGGGGGCTTCTAGCAATCAGCCCCAGCATTTT | CSARAYTEQGASSNQPQHF
TRBD1 | many | TRBJ1-3 | TRBV19 | TGTGCCAGTAGTATACCGAGGACAGGGGTTGGAAACACCATATATTTT | CASSIPRTGVGNTIYF
NA | many | TRBJ2-1 | TRBV2 | TGTGCCAGCAGTGCATCCGGGGGTGAGTTCTTC | CASSASGGEFF
NA | NA | TRBJ1-2 | TRBV19 | TGTGCCAGTATAGATCCTGGACTGCCAACTAACTATGGCTACACCTTC | CASIDPGLPTNYGYTF
NA | few | TRBJ2-1 | TRBV28 | TGTGCCAGCAGTTCTCCTAGGCGGGTAGGTTTTGGGAATGAGCAGTTCTTC | CASSSPRRVGFGNEQFF
NA | many | TRBJ2-3 | TRBV30 | TGTGCCTGGAGTCTCGGCAGGGCGGGCACAGATACGCAGTATTTT | CAWSLGRAGTDTQYF
NA | NA | TRBJ1-1 | TRBV18 | TGTGCCAGCTCCCCGGGGCCGGCTGGAGCTTTCTTT | CASSPGPAGAFF
NA | NA | TRBJ2-2 | TRBV7-9 | TGTGCCAGCAGGCCGGCACTCACCGGGGAGCTGTTTTTT | CASRPALTGELFF
NA | many | TRBJ2-7 | TRBV20-1 | TGCAGTGCTAGGTACGGAAACTACGAGCAGTACTTC | CSARYGNYEQYF
TRBD2 | many | TRBJ2-5 | TRBV6-2/TRBV6-3 | TGTGCCAGCAGAAGGGGACTAGCGGGGGGCGCGTACCAAGAGACCCAGTACTTC | CASRRGLAGGAYQETQYF
NA | NA | TRBJ1-1 | TRBV20-1 | TGCAGTGCTAGCCCCTGGAGGGGGAACACTGAAGCTTTCTTT | CSASPWRGNTEAFF
NA | NA | TRBJ2-2 | TRBV5-1 | TGCGCCAGCAGCTGGGACCCCGACAGGCTGAACACCGGGGAGCTGTTTTTT | CASSWDPDRLNTGELFF
NA | few | TRBJ2-1 | TRBV5-1 | TGCGCCAGCAGCTTGACAGCGGTGGGGTACAATGAGCAGTTCTTC | CASSLTAVGYNEQFF
TRBD1 | NA | TRBJ2-7 | TRBV5-1 | TGCGCCAGCAGCTTATCCGGGACAGGGGAATCGGGTCTATCCTACGAGCAGTACTTC | CASSLSGTGESGLSYEQYF
NA | NA | TRBJ1-6 | TRBV12-3/TRBV12-4 | TGTGCCAGCAGTTTAAGGGGACCGTTCTCCTATAATTCACCCCTCCACTTT | CASSLRGPFSYNSPLHF
NA | many | TRBJ2-1 | TRBV10-3 | TGTGCCATCCTTCGGCCGGGGGACGATGAGCAGTTCTTC | CAILRPGDDEQFF
NA | many | TRBJ2-3 | TRBV13 | TGTGCCAGCAGCCCACCTCCGGGATACAGCACAGATACGCAGTATTTT | CASSPPPGYSTDTQYF
TRBD1 | many | TRBJ2-1 | TRBV7-9 | TGTGCCAGCAGCCACCCGGGACAGGGGTCCCATGAGCAGTTCTTC | CASSHPGQGSHEQFF
TRBD1 | many | TRBJ2-2 | TRBV5-6 | TGTGCCAGCAGCCCACGGACAGGGGTCACCGGGGAGCTGTTTTTT | CASSPRTGVTGELFF
TRBD1 | many | TRBJ2-3 | TRBV4-1 | TGCGCCAGCAGCCAAGTGGGACAGGGGTTTGGAGATACGCAGTATTTT | CASSQVGQGFGDTQYF
NA | many | TRBJ2-3 | TRBV13 | TGTGCCAGCAGCTCCCGGGACCAGGGTACAGATACGCAGTATTTT | CASSSRDQGTDTQYF
NA | many | TRBJ2-7 | TRBV14 | TGTGCCAGCAGCCGGACTGAGACAGGAGCTAACGAGCAGTACTTC | CASSRTETGANEQYF
NA | few | TRBJ2-1 | TRBV19 | TGTGCCAGTAGTATTATTGTGGGGTCGGATGAGCAGTTCTTC | CASSIIVGSDEQFF
NA | many | TRBJ1-5 | TRBV12-3/TRBV12-4 | TGTGCCAGCAGTTTCAGTTTCCCAGGTCAGCCCCAGCATTTT | CASSFSFPGQPQHF
NA | many | TRBJ1-1 | TRBV3-1 | TGTGCCAGCAGCCAATCTTTCGGGGTGGGCACTGAAGCTTTCTTT | CASSQSFGVGTEAFF
NA | few | TRBJ1-4 | TRBV7-9 | TGTGCCAGCAGCTTTGTCCAGGCAGACGAAAAACTGTTTTTT | CASSFVQADEKLFF
TRBD1 | once | TRBJ1-3 | TRBV5-3 | TGTGCCAGTTTCCAGGGGGCCACCTCTGGAAACACCATATATTTT | CASFQGATSGNTIYF
TRBD1 | many | TRBJ2-2 | TRBV29-1 | TGCAGCGTGGACAGGGAGACCGGGGAGCTGTTTTTT | CSVDRETGELFF
NA | NA | TRBJ2-7 | TRBV10-2 | TGCGCCAGCAGTGAGTCGGGAACCGGGACTCCGTGGTACGAGCAGTACTTC | CASSESGTGTPWYEQYF
NA | few | TRBJ1-5 | TRBV6-1 | TGTGCCAGCAGGGGTCTTAGCAATCAGCCCCAGCATTTT | CASRGLSNQPQHF